The present entry profiles one T cell receptor beta chain with its context. Its antigen is not known. The observed sequence ends 3 residues before the CDR3 terminus, with the missing tail filled in from the germline J gene. Profiled with immunoSEQ multiplex PCR; TCRdb holds only in-frame clones, not every one. The sample includes tens of thousands of clones. These data are taken from a study of T cells in women clearing cervical HPV infection. Notes on the study in general: TRBV6-7 relative abundance averaged approximately 0.11% in cases and around 0.17% in controls.

The CDR3 is made up of 15 amino acids. Germline CDR1 is WSHSY and CDR2 is SAAADI. With V trimmed by 3 bases and J by 1 base, 3 bases remained unmatched. The chain is built from TRBV10-2 and TRBJ2-3, with TRBD2 identical over 8 bases. This TCR was recovered from a woman aged 18 to 75 with a cervical HPV16 infection that either progressed to CIN3+ or cleared (not recorded which). The source material was blood buffy coat. The CDR3 protein is CASSDAGGGTDTQYF. The DNA read from the CDR3 is TGCGCCAGCAGTGATGCGGGGGGCGGCACAGATACG.